The sequence of this TCR beta chain was determined in a study of T cell repertoires in cytomegalovirus infection. Study background: Epitope selection comprised recently identified HLA-C-restricted CMV epitopes and well-studied HLA-B-restricted CMV epitopes. CMV infection plus the matching HLA type was flagged by public TCR beta signatures.

There are a few counts of this clonotype. Its antigen is undetermined. Trimming left V 1 base short and J 4 bases short, with 18 bases between. The V gene's germline CDR1 is SGHAT and CDR2 FQNNGV. The CDR3 is 17 residues long. Study-wide findings and caveats: Public TCR beta family frequency separated CMV-and-HLA carriers, including in an independent cohort. Dominating the ex vivo response were TCR beta clonotypes that were CMV-specific and HLA-C-restricted.

One entry per CDR3 protein, called by TCRdb with MiXCR from the reads. The sample shows 450,000 to 600,000 distinct CDR3 sequences, about two fifths of them seen only once. The chain is built from TRBV11-2 and TRBJ2-3; D may match TRBD1 or TRBD2 (6 bases each). The clonotype originates from a human donor in good health (CMV status not recorded). Some clones in this sample may be carry-over from other donors' samples. The material sequenced was cultured PBMCs, taken from culture after CMV antigen stimulation. The CDR3 DNA reads as TGTGCCAGCAGCTTAGTTCACGGGGGCATCATACCAGATACGCAGTATTTT. It translates to CASSLVHGGIIPDTQYF.